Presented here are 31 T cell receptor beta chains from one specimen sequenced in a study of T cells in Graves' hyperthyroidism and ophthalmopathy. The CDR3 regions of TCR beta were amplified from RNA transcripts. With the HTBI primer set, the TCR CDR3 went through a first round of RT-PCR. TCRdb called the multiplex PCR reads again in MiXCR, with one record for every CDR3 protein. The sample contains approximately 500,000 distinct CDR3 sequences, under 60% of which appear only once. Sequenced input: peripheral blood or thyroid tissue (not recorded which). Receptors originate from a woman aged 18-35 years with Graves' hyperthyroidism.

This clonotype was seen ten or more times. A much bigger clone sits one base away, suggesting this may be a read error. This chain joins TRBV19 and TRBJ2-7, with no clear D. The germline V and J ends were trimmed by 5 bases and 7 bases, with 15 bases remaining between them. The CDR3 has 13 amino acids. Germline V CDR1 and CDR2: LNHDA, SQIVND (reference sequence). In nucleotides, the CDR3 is TGTGCCAGTAGTCTGGTGGCCTACAATGAGCAGTACTTC. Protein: CASSLVAYNEQYF.

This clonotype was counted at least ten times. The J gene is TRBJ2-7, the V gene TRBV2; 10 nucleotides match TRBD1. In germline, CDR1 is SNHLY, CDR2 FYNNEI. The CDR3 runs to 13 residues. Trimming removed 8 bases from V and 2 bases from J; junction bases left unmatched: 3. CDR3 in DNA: TGTGCCAGCCTCGGGACAGGGGCCTACGAGCAGTACTTC. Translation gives CASLGTGAYEQYF.

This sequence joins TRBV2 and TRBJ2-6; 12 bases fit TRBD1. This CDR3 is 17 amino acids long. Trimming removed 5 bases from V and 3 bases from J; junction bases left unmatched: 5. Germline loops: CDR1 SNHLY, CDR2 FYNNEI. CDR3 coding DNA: TGTGCCAGCAGTCGGGGACAGGGGGCTGGTGGGGCCAACGTCCTGACTTTC. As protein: CASSRGQGAGGANVLTF. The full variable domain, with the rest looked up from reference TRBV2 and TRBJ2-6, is EPEVTQTPSHQVTQMGQEVILRCVPISNHLYFYWYRQILGQKVEFLVSFYNNEISEKSEIFDDQFSVERPDGSNFTLKIRSTKLEDSAMYFCASSRGQGAGGANVLTFGAGSRLTVL.

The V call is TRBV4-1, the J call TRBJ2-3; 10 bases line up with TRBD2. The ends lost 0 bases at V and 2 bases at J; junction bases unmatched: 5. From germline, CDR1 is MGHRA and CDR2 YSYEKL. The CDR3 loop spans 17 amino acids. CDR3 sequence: CASSQEPGLAYTDTQYF. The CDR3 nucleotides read TGCGCCAGCAGCCAAGAACCGGGACTAGCGTACACAGATACGCAGTATTTT.

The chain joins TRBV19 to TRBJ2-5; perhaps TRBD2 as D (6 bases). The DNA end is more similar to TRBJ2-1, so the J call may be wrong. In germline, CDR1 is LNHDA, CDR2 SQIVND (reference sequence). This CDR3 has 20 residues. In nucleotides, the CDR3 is TGTGCCAGTACCCCAGGGCTTGCGGACACCGGGGAGGTAAACGACAATGAGCAGTTCTTC. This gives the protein CASTPGLADTGEVNDNEQFF.

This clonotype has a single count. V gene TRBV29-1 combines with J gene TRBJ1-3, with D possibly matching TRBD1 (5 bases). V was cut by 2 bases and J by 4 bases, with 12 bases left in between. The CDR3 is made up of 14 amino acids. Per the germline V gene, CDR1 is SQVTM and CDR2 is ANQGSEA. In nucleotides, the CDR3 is TGCAGCGTTGAACGGCAGGGAGACGGAAACACCATATATTTT. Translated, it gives CSVERQGDGNTIYF.

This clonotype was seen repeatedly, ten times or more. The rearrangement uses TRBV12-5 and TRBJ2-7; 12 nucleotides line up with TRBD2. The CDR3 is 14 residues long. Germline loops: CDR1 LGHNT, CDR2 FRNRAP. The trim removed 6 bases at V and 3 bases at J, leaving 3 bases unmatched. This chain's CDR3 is CASGQTSGSYEQYF. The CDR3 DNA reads TGTGCTAGTGGGCAGACTAGCGGGAGCTACGAGCAGTACTTC.

In DNA, the CDR3 is TGTGCCACCAGCTCGGACAGTGGGTTTTACAATGAGCAGTTCTTC. Its translation is CATSSDSGFYNEQFF. V gene TRBV15 combines with J gene TRBJ2-1; weak D call: TRBD1 (6 bases). This CDR3 has 15 amino acids. V dropped 5 bases and J dropped 4 bases, with 15 bases sitting between them. Germline values: CDR1 LNHNV, CDR2 YYDKDF (reference sequence). The complete variable domain, with remaining parts taken from reference TRBV15 and TRBJ2-1, reads DAMVIQNPRYQVTQFGKPVTLSCSQTLNHNVMYWYQQKSSQAPKLLFHYYDKDFNNEADTPDNFQSRRPNTSFCFLDIRSPGLGDTAMYLCATSSDSGFYNEQFFGPGTRLTVL.

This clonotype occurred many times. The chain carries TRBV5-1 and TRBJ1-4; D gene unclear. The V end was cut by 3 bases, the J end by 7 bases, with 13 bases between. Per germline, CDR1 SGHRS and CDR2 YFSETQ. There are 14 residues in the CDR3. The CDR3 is CASSYSSWSEKLFF. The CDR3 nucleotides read TGCGCCAGCAGCTACTCCTCGTGGAGTGAAAAACTGTTTTTT.

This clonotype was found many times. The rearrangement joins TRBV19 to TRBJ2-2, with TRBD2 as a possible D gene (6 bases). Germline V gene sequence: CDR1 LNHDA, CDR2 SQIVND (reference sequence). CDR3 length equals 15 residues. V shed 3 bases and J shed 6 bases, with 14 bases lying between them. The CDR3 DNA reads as TGTGCCAGTAGTATGGGGGGAACTGGTTCCGGGGAGCTGTTTTTT. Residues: CASSMGGTGSGELFF.

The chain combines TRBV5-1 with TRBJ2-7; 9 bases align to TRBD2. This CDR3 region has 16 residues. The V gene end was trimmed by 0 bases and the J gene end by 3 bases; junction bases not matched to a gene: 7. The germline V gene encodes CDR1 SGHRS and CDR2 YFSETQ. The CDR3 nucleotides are TGCGCCAGCAGCTTGGACCTAGCGGGAACTTTCTACGAGCAGTACTTC. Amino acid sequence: CASSLDLAGTFYEQYF.

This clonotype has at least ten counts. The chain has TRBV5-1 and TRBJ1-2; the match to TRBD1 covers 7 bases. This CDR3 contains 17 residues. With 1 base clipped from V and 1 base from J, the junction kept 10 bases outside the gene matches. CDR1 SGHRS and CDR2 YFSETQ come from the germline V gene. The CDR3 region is CASSLTPWDSYNYGYTF. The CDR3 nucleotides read TGCGCCAGCAGCTTGACGCCATGGGACAGCTATAACTATGGCTACACCTTC.

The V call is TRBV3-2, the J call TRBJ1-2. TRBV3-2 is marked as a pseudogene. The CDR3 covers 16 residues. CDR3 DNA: TGTGCCAGCAGCCAAGACCTCTGGGCGGAGAGTAGGGGCTACACCTTC. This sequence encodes CASSQDLWAESRGYTF.

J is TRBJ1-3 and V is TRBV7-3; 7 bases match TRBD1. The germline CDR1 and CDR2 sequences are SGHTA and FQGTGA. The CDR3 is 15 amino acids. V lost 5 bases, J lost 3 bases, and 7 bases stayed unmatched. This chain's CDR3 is CASSKDRAGGNTIYF. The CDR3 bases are TGTGCCAGCAGCAAAGACAGGGCGGGTGGAAACACCATATATTTT.

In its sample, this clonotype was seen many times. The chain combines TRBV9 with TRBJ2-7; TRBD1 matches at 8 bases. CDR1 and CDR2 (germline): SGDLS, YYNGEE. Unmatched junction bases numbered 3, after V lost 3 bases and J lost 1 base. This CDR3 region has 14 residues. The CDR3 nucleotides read TGTGCCAGCAGCGAAAGACAGGGGTCCTACGAGCAGTACTTC. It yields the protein CASSERQGSYEQYF. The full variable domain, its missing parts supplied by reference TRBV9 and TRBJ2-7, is DSGVTQTPKHLITATGQRVTLRCSPRSGDLSVYWYQQSLDQGLQFLIQYYNGEERAKGNILERFSAQQFPDLHSELNLSSLELGDSALYFCASSERQGSYEQYFGPGTRLTVT.

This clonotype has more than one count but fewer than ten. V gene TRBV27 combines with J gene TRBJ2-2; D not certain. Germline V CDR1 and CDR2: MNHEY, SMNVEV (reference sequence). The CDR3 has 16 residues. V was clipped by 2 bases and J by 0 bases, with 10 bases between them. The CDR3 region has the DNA TGTGCCAGCAGTTTAGGGCAGAATGCGAACACCGGGGAGCTGTTTTTT. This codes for CASSLGQNANTGELFF.

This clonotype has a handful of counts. The CDR3 DNA follows: TGTGCCAGCAGCCAACGTTCAGCGGGAGAGGGCGAGCAGTACTTC. This sequence encodes CASSQRSAGEGEQYF. This sequence joins TRBV3-1 and TRBJ2-7; 8 bases match TRBD2. CDR1 LGHDT and CDR2 YNNKEL come from the germline V gene (reference sequence). This CDR3 has 15 amino acids. Trimming took 2 bases from V and 6 from J; bases not matched to a gene: 9.

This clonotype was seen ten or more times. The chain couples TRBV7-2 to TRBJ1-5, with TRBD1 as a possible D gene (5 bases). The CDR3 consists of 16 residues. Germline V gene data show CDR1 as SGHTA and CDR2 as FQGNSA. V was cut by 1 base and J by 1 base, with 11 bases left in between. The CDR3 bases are TGTGCCAGCAGCTTAGGGCGGCAGGGAAGCAATCAGCCCCAGCATTTT. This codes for CASSLGRQGSNQPQHF.

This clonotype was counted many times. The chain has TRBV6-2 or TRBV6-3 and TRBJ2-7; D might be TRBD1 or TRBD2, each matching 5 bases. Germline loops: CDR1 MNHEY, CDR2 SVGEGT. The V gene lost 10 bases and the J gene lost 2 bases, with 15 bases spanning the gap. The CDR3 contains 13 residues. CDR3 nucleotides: TGTGCCACTGTGGGACGCGTCGCCTACGAGCAGTACTTC. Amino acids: CATVGRVAYEQYF.

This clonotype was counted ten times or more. CDR3 loop: CASSLAGYYGYTF. The CDR3 coding sequence is TGTGCCAGCAGCTTAGCAGGGTATTATGGCTACACCTTC. The chain carries TRBV11-3 and TRBJ1-2; maybe TRBD1 (5 bases). There are 13 residues in the CDR3. Trimming removed 1 base from V and 5 bases from J, with 8 bases in between. Germline assignment: CDR1 SGHNT and CDR2 YENEEA.

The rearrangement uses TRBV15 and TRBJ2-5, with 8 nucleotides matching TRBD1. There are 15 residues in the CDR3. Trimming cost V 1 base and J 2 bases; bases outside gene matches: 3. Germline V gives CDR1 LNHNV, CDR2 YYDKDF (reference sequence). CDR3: CATSRVGTGQETQYF. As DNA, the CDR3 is TGTGCCACCAGCAGAGTTGGGACAGGACAAGAGACCCAGTACTTC.

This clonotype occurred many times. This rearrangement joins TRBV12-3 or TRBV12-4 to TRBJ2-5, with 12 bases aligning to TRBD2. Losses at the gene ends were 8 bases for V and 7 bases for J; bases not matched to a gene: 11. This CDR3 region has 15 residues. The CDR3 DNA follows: TGTGCCAGCCTCACTAGCGGGGGGCGGGCGGGGACCCAGTACTTC. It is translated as CASLTSGGRAGTQYF.

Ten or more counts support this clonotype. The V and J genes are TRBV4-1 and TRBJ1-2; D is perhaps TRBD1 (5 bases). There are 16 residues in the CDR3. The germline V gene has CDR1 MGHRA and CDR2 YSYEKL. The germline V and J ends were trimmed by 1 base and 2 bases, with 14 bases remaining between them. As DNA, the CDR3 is TGCGCCAGCAGCCAAGTAGGGGACGGGACGAACTATGGCTACACCTTC. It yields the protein CASSQVGDGTNYGYTF.

This chain's CDR3 is CSPDRGQPQHF. The CDR3 DNA is TGCAGTCCTGACAGGGGTCAGCCCCAGCATTTT. The J gene is TRBJ1-5, the V gene TRBV29-1; 8 bases match TRBD1. CDR3 length: 11 amino acids. Germline V gene sequence: CDR1 SQVTM, CDR2 ANQGSEA.

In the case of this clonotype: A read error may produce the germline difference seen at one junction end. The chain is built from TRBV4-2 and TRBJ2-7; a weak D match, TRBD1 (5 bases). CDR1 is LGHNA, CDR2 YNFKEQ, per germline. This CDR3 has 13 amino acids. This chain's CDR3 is CASSHRGTYGQYF. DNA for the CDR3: TGTGCCAGCAGCCATAGGGGAACCTACGGGCAGTACTTC.

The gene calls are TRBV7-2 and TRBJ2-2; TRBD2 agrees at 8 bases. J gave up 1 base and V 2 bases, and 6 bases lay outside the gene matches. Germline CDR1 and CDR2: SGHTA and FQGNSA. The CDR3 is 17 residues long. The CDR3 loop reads CASSLQRTSLNTGELFF. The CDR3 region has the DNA TGTGCCAGCAGCTTACAACGGACTAGCTTGAACACCGGGGAGCTGTTTTTT.

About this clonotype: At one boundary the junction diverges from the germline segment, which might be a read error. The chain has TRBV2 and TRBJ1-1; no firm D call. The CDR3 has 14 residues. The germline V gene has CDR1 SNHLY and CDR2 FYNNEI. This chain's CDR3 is CASSQILRPTGAFF. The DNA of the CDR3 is TGTGCCAGCAGCCAAATCTTACGGCCCACTGGAGCTTTCTTT. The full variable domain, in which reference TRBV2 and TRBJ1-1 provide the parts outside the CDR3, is EPEVTQTPSHQVTQMGQEVILRCVPISNHLYFYWYRQILGQKVEFLVSFYNNEISEKSEIFDDQFSVERPDGSNFTLKIRSTKLEDSAMYFCASSQILRPTGAFFGQGTRLTVV.

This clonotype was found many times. CDR3 DNA sequence: TGTGCCAGCAGTTATCGCGGCATAGCGGACGAGCAGTACTTC. It translates to CASSYRGIADEQYF. V usage is TRBV6-5 and J usage is TRBJ2-7; TRBD2 is a possible D gene (6 bases). The CDR3 is made up of 14 amino acids. V shed 3 bases and J shed 5 bases, with 14 bases lying between them. The germline CDR1 and CDR2 sequences are MNHEY and SVGAGI.

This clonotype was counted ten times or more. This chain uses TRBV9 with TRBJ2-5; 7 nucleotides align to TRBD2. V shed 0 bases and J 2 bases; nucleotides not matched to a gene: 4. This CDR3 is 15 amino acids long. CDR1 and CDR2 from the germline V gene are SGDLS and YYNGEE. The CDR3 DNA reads TGTGCCAGCAGCGTAGGAAGCGGGAAGCAAGAGACCCAGTACTTC. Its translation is CASSVGSGKQETQYF.

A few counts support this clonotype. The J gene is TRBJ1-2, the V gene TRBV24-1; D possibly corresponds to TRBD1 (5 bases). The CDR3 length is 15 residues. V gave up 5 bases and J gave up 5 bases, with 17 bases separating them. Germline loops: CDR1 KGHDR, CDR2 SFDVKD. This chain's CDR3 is CATSVTGVFGYGYTF. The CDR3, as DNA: TGTGCCACCAGTGTGACGGGGGTCTTCGGTTATGGCTACACCTTC.

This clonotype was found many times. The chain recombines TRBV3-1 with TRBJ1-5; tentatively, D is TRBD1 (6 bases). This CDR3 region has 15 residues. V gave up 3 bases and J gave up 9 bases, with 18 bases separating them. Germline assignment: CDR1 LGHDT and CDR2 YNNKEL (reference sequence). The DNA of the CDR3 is TGTGCCAGCAGCCAGCAACAGGGTGGGGATTGGCCCCAGCATTTT. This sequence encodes CASSQQQGGDWPQHF.